The entry below gives a single T cell receptor (beta chain) sequence along with its context. Antigen unknown. Only in-frame clones appear in the TCRdb table, and some are missing; sequencing was by immunoSEQ multiplex PCR. The profile shows about 2.1 million clones, approximately 92% of them singletons. The data stem from a study of shared clonotypes between healthy human individuals. Findings and caveats of the study: Relative to memory subsets, naive subsets generally showed larger estimated richness.

Cells designated naive CD8 were CD45RO-negative and were positively selected for CCR7, with terminally differentiated effector memory CD45RA+ cells excluded. Germline V gene sequence: CDR1 LNHDA, CDR2 SQIVND (reference sequence). CDR3 length: 15 amino acids. The V end lost 4 bases, the J end lost 4 bases, and 15 bases lay between the germline ends. The material sequenced was naive CD8+ T cells from PBMCs. The sequence came from a young man in good health. Some clones in this sample may be carry-over from other donors' samples. The genes are TRBV19 and TRBJ2-3; D gene uncertain. CDR3 nucleotide sequence: TGTGCCAGTAGTACACGCTTACGGAGCCCAGATACGCAGTATTTT. This translates into CASSTRLRSPDTQYF. Full variable domain (rest looked up from reference TRBV19 and TRBJ2-3): DGGITQSPKYLFRKEGQNVTLSCEQNLNHDAMYWYRQDPGQGLRLIYYSQIVNDFQKGDIAEGYSVSREKKESFPLTVTSAQKNPTAFYLCASSTRLRSPDTQYFGPGTRLTVL.